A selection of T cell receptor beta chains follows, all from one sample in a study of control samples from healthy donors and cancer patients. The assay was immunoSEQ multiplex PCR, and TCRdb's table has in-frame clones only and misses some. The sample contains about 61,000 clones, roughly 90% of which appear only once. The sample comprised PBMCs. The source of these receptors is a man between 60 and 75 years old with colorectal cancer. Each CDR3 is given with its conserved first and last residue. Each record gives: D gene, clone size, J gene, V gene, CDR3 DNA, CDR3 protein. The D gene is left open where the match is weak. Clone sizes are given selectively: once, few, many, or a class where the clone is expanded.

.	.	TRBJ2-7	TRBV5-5	TGTGCCAGCAGCTTTCGACGTACGACAAATTGGGAAACCTACGAGCAGTACTTC	CASSFRRTTNWETYEQYF
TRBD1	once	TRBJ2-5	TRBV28	TGTGCCAGTTTTCGGACAGGGCGAGGGGTGACCCAGTACTTC	CASFRTGRGVTQYF
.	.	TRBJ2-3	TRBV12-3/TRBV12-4	TGTGCCAGCAGTTTACTTGATACGCAGTATTTT	CASSLLDTQYF
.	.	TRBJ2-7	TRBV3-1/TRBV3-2	TGTGCCAGCAGCCCACTGACCGGCGGGTCCCCCTACGAGCAGTACTTC	CASSPLTGGSPYEQYF
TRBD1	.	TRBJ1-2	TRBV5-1	TGCGCCAGCAGCTTACAGGGGGCCAAGCATGGCTACACCTTC	CASSLQGAKHGYTF
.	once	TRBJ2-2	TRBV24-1	TGTGCCACCAGTGATACGGGGCTTTACACCGGGGAGCTGTTTTTT	CATSDTGLYTGELFF
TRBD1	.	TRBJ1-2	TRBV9	TGTGCCAGCAGCGGGCTCCGAGGACAGGGGGCTTTTGGCTACACCTTC	CASSGLRGQGAFGYTF
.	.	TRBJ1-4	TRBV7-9	TGTGCCAGCAGCTTATATCCCCGGACAACTAATGAAAAACTGTTTTTT	CASSLYPRTTNEKLFF
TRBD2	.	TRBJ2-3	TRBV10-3	TGTGCCATCAGCGCCGGGACTAGCAATACGCAGTATTTT	CAISAGTSNTQYF
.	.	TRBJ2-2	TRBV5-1	TGCGCCAGCAGCTCCGGGACTTCCAACACCGGGGAGCTGTTTTTT	CASSSGTSNTGELFF
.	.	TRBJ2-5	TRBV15	TGTGCCACCAGCAGAGTGACTCCTGCGGGAGAGACCCAGTACTTC	CATSRVTPAGETQYF
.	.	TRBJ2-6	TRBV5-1	TGCGCCAGCAGCTTTGTCTCTGGGGCCAACGTCCTGACTTTC	CASSFVSGANVLTF
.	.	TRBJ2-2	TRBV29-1	TGCAGCGTTGGGGCCCTTGGAGCCGGGACGGCGAACACCGGGGAGCTGTTTTTT	CSVGALGAGTANTGELFF
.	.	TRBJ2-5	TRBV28	TGTGCCAGCAGTTTGCGGGGACAAGAGACCCAGTACTTC	CASSLRGQETQYF
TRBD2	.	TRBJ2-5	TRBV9	TGTGCCAGCAGCGAGGGACTAGCGGGGGCAGTGGAGACCCAGTACTTC	CASSEGLAGAVETQYF
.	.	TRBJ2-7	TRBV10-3	TGTGCCATCAGTGATCCTGCAGGGGTTCCTTACGAGCAGTACTTC	CAISDPAGVPYEQYF
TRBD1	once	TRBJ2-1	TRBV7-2	TGTGCCAGCAGCTTTTATCCGGGACAGGGGGTTAGGAATGAGCAGTTCTTC	CASSFYPGQGVRNEQFF
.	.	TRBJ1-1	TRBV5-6	TGTGCCAGCAGCTCTCATAACAGACCCGAAGCTTTCTTT	CASSSHNRPEAFF
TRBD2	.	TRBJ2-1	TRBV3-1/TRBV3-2	TGTGCCAGCAACGACGGGGGGGAGAATGAGCAGTTCTTC	CASNDGGENEQFF
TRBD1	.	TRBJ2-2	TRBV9	TGTGCCAGCAGCGTAGGGGACAGGGGGCTGGCCGGGGAGCTGTTTTTT	CASSVGDRGLAGELFF
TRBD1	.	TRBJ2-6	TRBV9	TGTGCCAGCAGCTTGGGACAGGGGGCATCTGGGGCCAACGTCCTGACTTTC	CASSLGQGASGANVLTF
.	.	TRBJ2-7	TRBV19	TGTGCCAGTAGTATGGGGGCCGGGAGTCGAGAGCAGTACTTC	CASSMGAGSREQYF
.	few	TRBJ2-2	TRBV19	TGTGCCAGTAGTATTCTGGGCAGAGCGAACACCGGGGAGCTGTTTTTT	CASSILGRANTGELFF
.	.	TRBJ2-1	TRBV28	TGTGCCAGCAGTTTATTCGGTACGACCAATGAGCAGTTCTTC	CASSLFGTTNEQFF
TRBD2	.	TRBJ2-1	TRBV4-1	TGCGCCAGCAGCCAAGTTCCTAGCGGAGATGAGCAGTTCTTC	CASSQVPSGDEQFF
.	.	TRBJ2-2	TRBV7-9	TGTGCCAGCAGCCCGGGACTTTACACCGGGGAGCTGTTTTTT	CASSPGLYTGELFF
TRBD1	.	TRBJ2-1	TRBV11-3	TGTGCCAGCAGCGTCCCGGGACAGGGGGCGCAAAATGAGCAGTTCTTC	CASSVPGQGAQNEQFF